These 25 T cell receptor beta chains share one sample of origin, sequenced in a study of shared clonotypes between healthy human individuals. In the naive CD8 group, cells lacked CD45RO and were positively selected for CCR7, so terminally differentiated effector memory CD45RA+ cells were left out. Generated by immunoSEQ multiplex PCR, the TCRdb table keeps only in-frame clones and is missing some. The sample records about 610,000 clones, approximately 96% being singletons. The specimen sequenced was naive CD8+ T cells sorted from blood. The receptors were gathered from a woman aged 25 to 39 in good health.

A word on this clone: The same CDR3 can be traced to other DNA sequences in this sample. The chain couples TRBV6-1 to TRBJ2-7, with D possibly matching TRBD2 (6 bases). The CDR3 loop spans 15 amino acids. Trimming stripped 1 base from V and 0 bases from J, with 10 bases between. CDR1 and CDR2 from the germline V gene are MNHNS and SASEGT. The CDR3: CASSEGLASSYEQYF. CDR3 sequence (DNA): TGTGCCAGCAGTGAAGGCCTAGCGAGCTCCTACGAGCAGTACTTC.

A note on this clone: Other DNA variants within this sample encode the same CDR3. This CDR3 is CASSLTYEQYF. The CDR3 DNA sequence: TGTGCCAGCAGCTTGACCTACGAGCAGTACTTC. The chain links TRBV11-2 to TRBJ2-7; D ambiguous. The V and J ends lost 3 bases and 2 bases respectively, with 2 bases between them. The germline CDR1 and CDR2 sequences are SGHAT and FQNNGV. This CDR3 is 11 amino acids long.

The chain links TRBV9 to TRBJ1-6; D gene ambiguous. Germline lookup yields CDR1 SGDLS and CDR2 YYNGEE. V was pared by 0 bases and J by 10 bases, with 11 bases between. CDR3 size: 14 residues. This CDR3 reads CASSVGGFGSPLHF. For the CDR3, the DNA is TGTGCCAGCAGCGTAGGCGGGTTTGGGTCACCCCTCCACTTT.

The chain joins TRBV6-6 to TRBJ2-6, with D tentatively TRBD1 (5 bases). The germline V gene encodes CDR1 MNHNY and CDR2 SVGAGI (reference sequence). The CDR3 has 16 residues. V lost 4 bases and J 1 base, leaving 11 bases between the germline ends. CDR3 protein: CASSLSGWSGANVLTF. The DNA for the CDR3 is TGTGCCAGCAGTTTGTCAGGGTGGTCTGGGGCCAACGTCCTGACTTTC.

This chain uses TRBV5-1 with TRBJ2-2, with 10 nucleotides matching TRBD2. Germline CDR1 SGHRS, CDR2 YFSETQ. V lost 0 bases, J lost 1 base, and 3 bases stayed unmatched. The CDR3 totals 17 residues. Here the CDR3 reads CASSLESGRVNTGELFF. The CDR3 nucleotides read TGCGCCAGCAGCTTGGAGAGCGGGAGGGTGAACACCGGGGAGCTGTTTTTT.

CDR3 in amino acids: CASRGPINQPQHF. CDR3 DNA: TGTGCCAGCAGAGGACCGATCAATCAGCCCCAGCATTTT. The chain has TRBV2 and TRBJ1-5; D is unclear. Between the trimmed V and J ends, which lost 6 bases and 3 bases, there was a span of 9 bases. The CDR3 loop spans 13 amino acids. Germline V lookup: CDR1 SNHLY, CDR2 FYNNEI.

This chain links TRBV9 with TRBJ2-1; D ambiguous. This CDR3 spans 17 amino acids. Germline CDR1 reads SGDLS; CDR2 reads YYNGEE. Trimming left V 0 bases short and J 6 bases short, with 19 bases between. DNA of the CDR3: TGTGCCAGCAGCGTAGGGGTTTTTAGCTTCGGGCGCAATGAGCAGTTCTTC. It translates to CASSVGVFSFGRNEQFF.

This chain joins TRBV19 and TRBJ2-1; 10 bases agree with TRBD2. V shed 1 base, J shed 0 bases, and the junction held 6 bases outside the gene matches. This CDR3 contains 18 residues. Germline V lookup: CDR1 LNHDA, CDR2 SQIVND (reference sequence). Written as DNA, the CDR3 is TGTGCCAGTAGTATAGGAGGGGGACTAGCGCTCTCCTACAATGAGCAGTTCTTC. It is translated as CASSIGGGLALSYNEQFF.

The V call is TRBV27, the J call TRBJ2-2, with 11 bases identical to TRBD2. The trim removed 2 bases at V and 3 bases at J, leaving 17 bases unmatched. Germline V gene sequence: CDR1 MNHEY, CDR2 SMNVEV (reference sequence). The CDR3 is 21 amino acids. The CDR3 sequence is CASSLGPPGLADLVHTGELFF. CDR3 coding DNA: TGTGCCAGCAGTTTAGGGCCACCGGGACTAGCGGACCTTGTACACACCGGGGAGCTGTTTTTT.

The chain employs TRBV28 and TRBJ2-3; TRBD1 matches at 8 bases. With 5 bases clipped from V and 3 bases from J, the junction kept 13 bases outside the gene matches. This CDR3 has 17 amino acids. CDR1 and CDR2 (germline): MDHEN, SYDVKM. CDR3 nucleotide sequence: TGTGCCAGCAGTGTGACGGGGCAGGGGGCGCGGACAGATACGCAGTATTTT. Its translation: CASSVTGQGARTDTQYF.

The chain recombines TRBV28 with TRBJ2-7; D uncertain. Germline values: CDR1 MDHEN, CDR2 SYDVKM. V was cut by 8 bases and J by 5 bases, with 22 bases left in between. CDR3 size: 15 residues. In DNA form, the CDR3 reads TGTGCCAGCTACCCCAGGATGTGGGGATCACACGAGCAGTACTTC. Its protein product is CASYPRMWGSHEQYF.

The chain uses TRBV2 and TRBJ2-7, with 9 nucleotides matching TRBD1. This CDR3 is 16 amino acids long. Germline V gene sequence: CDR1 SNHLY, CDR2 FYNNEI. With 8 bases clipped from V and 4 bases from J, the junction kept 15 bases outside the gene matches. In nucleotides, the CDR3 is TGTGCCAGCGGAGGGTCAGGAACAGGGGGCCGGTACGAGCAGTACTTC. As protein: CASGGSGTGGRYEQYF.

The chain couples TRBV27 to TRBJ1-2; D remains ambiguous. There are 14 residues in the CDR3. Trimming took off 5 bases at V and 2 bases at J, with 12 bases between the two ends. From germline, CDR1 is MNHEY and CDR2 SMNVEV (reference sequence). CDR3 loop: CASSLNPANYGYTF. CDR3 nucleotide sequence: TGTGCCAGCAGTCTCAATCCAGCCAACTATGGCTACACCTTC.

The chain combines TRBV2 with TRBJ1-2; 7 bases line up with TRBD1. From germline, CDR1 is SNHLY and CDR2 FYNNEI. V dropped 4 bases and J dropped 1; count of bases not matched to a gene: 3. There are 14 residues in the CDR3. Here the CDR3 DNA reads TGTGCCAGCAGTGTGACAGGGATTAACTATGGCTACACCTTC. It specifies CASSVTGINYGYTF.

This chain joins TRBV7-9 and TRBJ2-1; 9 bases fit TRBD2. Germline CDR1 is SEHNR and CDR2 is FQNEAQ (reference sequence). V was clipped by 6 bases and J by 9 bases; unmatched bases: 12. This CDR3 comprises 15 residues. CDR3 residues: CASSLPLAGIGEQFF. DNA of the CDR3: TGTGCCAGCAGTCTACCCCTAGCGGGAATAGGTGAGCAGTTCTTC.

This clone was observed a single time. The chain combines TRBV28 with TRBJ2-3; no clear D gene. This CDR3 spans 14 amino acids. Germline-derived CDR1 and CDR2 are MDHEN and SYDVKM. Trimming took 3 bases from V and 0 from J, leaving 7 bases between them. CDR3 loop: CASSFEASTDTQYF. The CDR3, as DNA: TGTGCCAGCAGTTTTGAGGCGAGCACAGATACGCAGTATTTT.

CDR3 sequence reads: CSVVFSYEQYF. CDR3 bases: TGCAGCGTTGTTTTCTCCTACGAGCAGTACTTC. The chain employs TRBV29-1 and TRBJ2-7; D not resolved. V lost 4 bases to trimming and J lost 0 bases, with 4 bases between them. The CDR3 is 11 residues long. Looked up from germline, CDR1 is SQVTM and CDR2 is ANQGSEA.

V usage is TRBV11-2 and J usage is TRBJ2-7, with TRBD2 matching over 8 bases. The CDR3 sequence is 14 residues long. Per the germline V gene, CDR1 is SGHAT and CDR2 is FQNNGV. V dropped 5 bases and J dropped 3; count of bases not matched to a gene: 6. CDR3 DNA sequence: TGTGCCAGCAGCGTGAGCGGGAGTATCTACGAGCAGTACTTC. Translation: CASSVSGSIYEQYF.

The V and J genes are TRBV14 and TRBJ2-3; D remains ambiguous. Trimming shortened V by 1 base and J by 11 bases, and 4 bases separated the two germline ends. The CDR3 runs 10 residues. The germline V gene encodes CDR1 SGHDN and CDR2 FVKESK. Here the CDR3 DNA reads TGTGCCAGCAGCCAAGGCAGGCAGTATTTT. It encodes CASSQGRQYF.

The chain's CDR3 is CASSAGLAGGSGTGELFF. The CDR3 nucleotides read TGTGCCAGCAGCGCAGGACTAGCGGGAGGCTCCGGAACCGGGGAGCTGTTTTTT. The chain is built from TRBV7-9 and TRBJ2-2; 14 nucleotides align to TRBD2. The germline V gene has CDR1 SEHNR and CDR2 FQNEAQ (reference sequence). CDR3 length: 18 residues. Trimming took 5 bases from V and 5 from J; bases not matched to a gene: 10.

The rearrangement links TRBV28 to TRBJ1-1; unclear D gene. This CDR3 comprises 12 residues. CDR1 and CDR2 (germline): MDHEN, SYDVKM. V lost 5 bases to trimming and J lost 4 bases, with 8 bases between them. CDR3 sequence reads: CASSRRITEAFF. CDR3 in DNA: TGTGCCAGCAGTCGGCGAATCACTGAAGCTTTCTTT.

J is TRBJ2-3 and V is TRBV5-1, with 14 nucleotides matching TRBD2. The CDR3 contains 19 residues. Per germline, CDR1 SGHRS and CDR2 YFSETQ. Trimming cost V 2 bases and J 3 bases; bases outside gene matches: 11. DNA of the CDR3: TGCGCCAGCAGCTTCGTGACTAGCGGGAGGGCCTTTGCTACAGATACGCAGTATTTT. Protein: CASSFVTSGRAFATDTQYF. Looking up the rest from reference TRBV5-1 and TRBJ2-3 gives the full variable domain: KAGVTQTPRYLIKTRGQQVTLSCSPISGHRSVSWYQQTPGQGLQFLFEYFSETQRNKGNFPGRFSGRQFSNSRSEMNVSTLELGDSALYLCASSFVTSGRAFATDTQYFGPGTRLTVL.

The table lists this clone with a count of one. The chain couples TRBV27 to TRBJ1-1; D is uncertain. This CDR3 comprises 14 residues. V was clipped by 7 bases and J by 0 bases, with 12 bases between them. The germline V gene encodes CDR1 MNHEY and CDR2 SMNVEV (reference sequence). Written as DNA, the CDR3 is TGTGCCAGCAAGATGAGAGGGATGAACACTGAAGCTTTCTTT. Translation gives CASKMRGMNTEAFF.

The V gene is TRBV7-9, the J gene TRBJ1-4; no clear D. The CDR3 spans 15 residues. CDR1 is SEHNR and CDR2 is FQNEAQ in the germline V gene (reference sequence). With 4 bases removed from V and 0 bases from J, the gap between germline ends came to 9 bases. The CDR3 bases are TGTGCCAGCAGCTGGACGGGTGCAACTAATGAAAAACTGTTTTTT. Residues: CASSWTGATNEKLFF.

The chain couples TRBV11-2 to TRBJ2-1; tentative D call: TRBD2 (6 bases). The V end lost 8 bases, the J end lost 3 bases, and 17 bases lay between the germline ends. The V gene's germline CDR1 is SGHAT and CDR2 FQNNGV. This CDR3 is built from 15 residues. The chain's CDR3 is CASLDWRDIYNEQFF. The CDR3 bases are TGTGCCAGCCTGGACTGGCGGGATATCTACAATGAGCAGTTCTTC.